The rows below give T cell receptor beta chains drawn from one sample of a study of human T cells and chemical hapten exposure. TCRdb called the RACE reads again in MiXCR, with one record for every CDR3 protein. Seen here are about 58,000 distinct CDR3 sequences, roughly 12% observed once, and the top ten hold 2.4%. The source material was whole blood, sampled in connection with sensitization to the hapten diphenylcyclopropenone (DPC). Receptors were obtained from a man in his thirties or forties with alopecia areata. Some clones in this sample may be carry-over from other donors' samples. Both conserved end residues are part of each CDR3. D genes are given only for firm matches. Not all rows give a size; the values are once, few, many and, for expanded clones, a class.

V	size	J	D	DNA	CDR3
TRBV6-2/TRBV6-3	-	TRBJ2-5	-	TGTGCCAGCAGTGCTCCCGGGACCCAGTACTTC	CASSAPGTQYF
TRBV4-3	once	TRBJ1-1	-	TGCGCCAGCAGCCATCAAGCCAGGGGAACTGAAGCTTTCTTT	CASSHQARGTEAFF
TRBV18	-	TRBJ1-4	TRBD1	TGTGCCAGCTCACGCGCCTGGAACCCAGGGGGAACTAATGAAAAACTGTTTTTT	CASSRAWNPGGTNEKLFF
TRBV5-1	-	TRBJ1-2	-	TGCGCCAGCACTAGGCTGGCGATATTGGGCTACACCTTC	CASTRLAILGYTF
TRBV30	-	TRBJ2-1	-	TGTGCCTGGACGCCGGGTTGGGAGCAGTTCTTC	CAWTPGWEQFF
TRBV9	-	TRBJ1-1	-	TGTGCCAGCAGCGCCCTGGGATTCTCTTTT	CASSALGFSF
TRBV7-9	many	TRBJ1-2	-	TGTGCCAGCAGCTTAGGAGACAGTGACTATGGCTACACCTTC	CASSLGDSDYGYTF
TRBV29-1	few	TRBJ2-4	-	TGCAGCGTTGAAGGGACAAGAGGGGACATTCAGTACTTC	CSVEGTRGDIQYF
TRBV4-1	few	TRBJ1-3	-	TGCGCCAGCAGCCAAGATCTGGGGATGGGTGGAAACACCATATATTTT	CASSQDLGMGGNTIYF
TRBV30	few	TRBJ2-7	-	TGTGCCTGGAGTGAAAACCGGGACTACGAGCAGTACTTC	CAWSENRDYEQYF
TRBV5-5	few	TRBJ2-3	-	TGTGCCAGCAGCTCGTTTGGGGGCTGGGGACAAGATACGCAGTATTTT	CASSSFGGWGQDTQYF
TRBV7-2	few	TRBJ2-1	-	TGTGCCAGCAGCCCGACGTTAGGGAAGCAGTTCTTC	CASSPTLGKQFF
TRBV6-1	-	TRBJ2-7	-	TGTGCCAGCAGTGAATGGGTCGGACCGACGTACGAGCAGTACTTC	CASSEWVGPTYEQYF
TRBV5-1	many	TRBJ1-1	-	TGCGCCAGCAGCTTGGGGGCAGGTAGCACTGAAGCTTTCTTT	CASSLGAGSTEAFF
TRBV6-2/TRBV6-3	many	TRBJ2-5	-	TGTGCCAGCAGTTCACGTTCCAGGGGTGGAAAGACCCAGTACTTC	CASSSRSRGGKTQYF
TRBV27	-	TRBJ2-7	-	TGTGCCAGCAGTTTCTGGGGACGCGAGCAGTACTTC	CASSFWGREQYF
TRBV4-1	many	TRBJ1-2	-	TGCGCCAGCAGCCAAGATCACCCGCCCGATTATCGCTACACCTTC	CASSQDHPPDYRYTF
TRBV4-3	many	TRBJ2-3	-	TGCGCCAGCAGCCAAGTTCGAGACACAGATACGCAGTATTTT	CASSQVRDTDTQYF
TRBV6-2/TRBV6-3	once	TRBJ2-5	-	TGTGCCAGCAGTTCCATGACCATACAGACAGAACGGACCCAGTACTTC	CASSSMTIQTERTQYF
TRBV7-9	few	TRBJ2-5	-	TGTGCCAGCAGCCACGAAGGACCGCAAGAGACCCAGTACTTC	CASSHEGPQETQYF
TRBV7-2	-	TRBJ2-7	-	TGTGCCAGCAGCTTAGACTCACTGGCGTACGAGCAGTACTTC	CASSLDSLAYEQYF
TRBV29-1	many	TRBJ2-6	-	TGCAGCGTTGAATCCAGGGGGGCTTCTGGGGCCAACGTCCTGACTTTC	CSVESRGASGANVLTF
TRBV6-1	many	TRBJ2-3	-	TGTGCCAGCAGTGAAGTGCGGGCAAGAACAGATACGCAGTATTTT	CASSEVRARTDTQYF
TRBV14	-	TRBJ2-5	-	TGTGCCAGCAGCCAAGATTTGAGGATGACAGCCACTGAGACCCAGTACTTC	CASSQDLRMTATETQYF
TRBV5-1	-	TRBJ2-4	-	TGCGCCAGCAGCACCGGACAGGCCAAAAACATTCAGTACTTC	CASSTGQAKNIQYF
TRBV5-5	few	TRBJ1-4	-	TGTGCCAGCAGCGTGGACCTAGGCGCAACTAATGAAAAACTGTTTTTT	CASSVDLGATNEKLFF